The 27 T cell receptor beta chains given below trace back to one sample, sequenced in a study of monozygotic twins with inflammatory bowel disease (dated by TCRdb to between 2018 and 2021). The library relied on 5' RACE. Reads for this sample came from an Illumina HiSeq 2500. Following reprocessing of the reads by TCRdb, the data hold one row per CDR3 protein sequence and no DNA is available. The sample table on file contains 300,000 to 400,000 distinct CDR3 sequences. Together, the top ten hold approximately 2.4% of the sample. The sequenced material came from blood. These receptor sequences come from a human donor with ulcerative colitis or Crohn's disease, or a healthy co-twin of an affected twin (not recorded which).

The CDR3 loop reads CASSPLAGAVYNEQFF. The chain recombines TRBV9 with TRBJ2-1; TCRdb selects TRBD2, and the lack of DNA leaves this call unchecked. The length of the CDR3 is 16 residues. Looked up from germline, CDR1 is SGDLS and CDR2 is YYNGEE.

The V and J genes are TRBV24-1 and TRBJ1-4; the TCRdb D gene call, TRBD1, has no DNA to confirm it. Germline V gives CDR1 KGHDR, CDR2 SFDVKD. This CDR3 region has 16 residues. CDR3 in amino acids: CATSEAGTGDNEKLFF.

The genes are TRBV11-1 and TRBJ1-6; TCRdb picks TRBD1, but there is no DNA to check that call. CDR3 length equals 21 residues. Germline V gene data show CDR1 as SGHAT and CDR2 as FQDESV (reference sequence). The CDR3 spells CASSFRRRSDSRFVYNSPLHF. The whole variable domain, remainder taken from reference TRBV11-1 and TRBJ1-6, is EAEVAQSPRYKITEKSQAVAFWCDPISGHATLYWYRQILGQGPELLVQFQDESVVDDSQLPKDRFSAERLKGVDSTLKIQPAELGDSAMYLCASSFRRRSDSRFVYNSPLHFGNGTRLTVT.

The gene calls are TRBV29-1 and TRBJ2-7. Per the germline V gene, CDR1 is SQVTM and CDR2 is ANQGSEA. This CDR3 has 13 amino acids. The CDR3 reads CSVDRLATREQYF.

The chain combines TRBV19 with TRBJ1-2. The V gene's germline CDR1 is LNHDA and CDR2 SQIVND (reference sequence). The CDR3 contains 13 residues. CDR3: CASIGRVNYGYTF. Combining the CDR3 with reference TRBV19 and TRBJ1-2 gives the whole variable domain DGGITQSPKYLFRKEGQNVTLSCEQNLNHDAMYWYRQDPGQGLRLIYYSQIVNDFQKGDIAEGYSVSREKKESFPLTVTSAQKNPTAFYLCASIGRVNYGYTFGSGTRLTVV.

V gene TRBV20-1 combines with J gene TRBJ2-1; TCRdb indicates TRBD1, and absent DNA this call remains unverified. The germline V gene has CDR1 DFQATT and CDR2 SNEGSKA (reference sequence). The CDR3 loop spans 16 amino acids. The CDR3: CSATAGGRTTFNEQFF.

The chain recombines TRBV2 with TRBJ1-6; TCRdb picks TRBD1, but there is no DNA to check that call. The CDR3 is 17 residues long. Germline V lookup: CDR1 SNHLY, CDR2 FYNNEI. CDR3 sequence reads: CASRTTEKGSYNSPLHF.

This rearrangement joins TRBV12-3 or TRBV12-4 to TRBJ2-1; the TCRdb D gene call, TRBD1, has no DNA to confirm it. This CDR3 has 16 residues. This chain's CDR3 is CASSLGSSGGQNEQFF.

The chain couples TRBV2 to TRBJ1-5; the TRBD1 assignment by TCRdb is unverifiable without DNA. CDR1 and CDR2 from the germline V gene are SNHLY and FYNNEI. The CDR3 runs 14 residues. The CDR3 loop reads CASSEWTENQPQHF.

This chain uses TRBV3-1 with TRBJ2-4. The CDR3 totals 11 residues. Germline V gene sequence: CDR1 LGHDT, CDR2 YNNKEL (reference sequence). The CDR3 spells CASKSGFDQYF.

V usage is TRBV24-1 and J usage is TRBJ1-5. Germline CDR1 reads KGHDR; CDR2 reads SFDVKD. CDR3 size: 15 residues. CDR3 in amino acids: CATSRQGPWDQPQHF.

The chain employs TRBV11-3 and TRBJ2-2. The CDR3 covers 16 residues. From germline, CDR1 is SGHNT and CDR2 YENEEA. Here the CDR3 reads CASSLDLGFNTGELFF.

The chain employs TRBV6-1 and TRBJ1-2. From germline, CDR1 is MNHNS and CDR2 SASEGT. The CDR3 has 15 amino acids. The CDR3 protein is CASTRFDGVQYGYTF.

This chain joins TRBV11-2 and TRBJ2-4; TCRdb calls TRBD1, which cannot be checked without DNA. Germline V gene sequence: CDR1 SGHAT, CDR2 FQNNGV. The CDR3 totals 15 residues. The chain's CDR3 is CASSFSLFGGNIQYF. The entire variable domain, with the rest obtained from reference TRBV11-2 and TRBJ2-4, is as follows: EAGVAQSPRYKIIEKRQSVAFWCNPISGHATLYWYQQILGQGPKLLIQFQNNGVVDDSQLPKDRFSAERLKGVDSTLKIQPAKLEDSAVYLCASSFSLFGGNIQYFGAGTRLSVL.

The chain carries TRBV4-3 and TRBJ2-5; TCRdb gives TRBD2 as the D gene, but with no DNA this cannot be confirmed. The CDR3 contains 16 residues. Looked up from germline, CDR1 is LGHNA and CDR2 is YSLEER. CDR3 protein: CASSQDQRGYQETQYF.

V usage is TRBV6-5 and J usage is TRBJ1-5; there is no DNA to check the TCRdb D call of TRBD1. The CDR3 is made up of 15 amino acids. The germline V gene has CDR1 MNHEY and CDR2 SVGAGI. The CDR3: CASSYDRYSNQPQHF.

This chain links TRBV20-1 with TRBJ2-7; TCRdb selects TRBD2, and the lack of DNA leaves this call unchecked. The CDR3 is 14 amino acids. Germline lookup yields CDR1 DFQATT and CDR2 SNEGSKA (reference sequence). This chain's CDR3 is CSARDRASSYEQYF.

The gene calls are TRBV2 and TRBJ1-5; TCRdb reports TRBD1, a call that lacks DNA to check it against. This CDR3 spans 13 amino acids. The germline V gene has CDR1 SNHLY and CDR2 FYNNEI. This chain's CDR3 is CASSPDSHRGWHF.

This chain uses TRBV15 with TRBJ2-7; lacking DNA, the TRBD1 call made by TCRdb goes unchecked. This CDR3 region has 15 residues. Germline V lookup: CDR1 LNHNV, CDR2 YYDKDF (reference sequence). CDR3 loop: CATSRDRVLVYEQYF.

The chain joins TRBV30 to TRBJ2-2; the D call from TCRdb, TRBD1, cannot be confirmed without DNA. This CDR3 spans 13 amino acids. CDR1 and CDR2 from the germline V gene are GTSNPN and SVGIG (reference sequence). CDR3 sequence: CAWSLRQGLELFF.

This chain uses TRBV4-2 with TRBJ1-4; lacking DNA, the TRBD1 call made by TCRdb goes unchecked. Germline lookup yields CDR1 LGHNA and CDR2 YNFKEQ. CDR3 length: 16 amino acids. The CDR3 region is CASSQGQGGTNEKLFF.

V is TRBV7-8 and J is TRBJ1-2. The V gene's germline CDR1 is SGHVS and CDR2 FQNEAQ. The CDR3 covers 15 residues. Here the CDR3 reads CASSLEGGGPHGYTF.

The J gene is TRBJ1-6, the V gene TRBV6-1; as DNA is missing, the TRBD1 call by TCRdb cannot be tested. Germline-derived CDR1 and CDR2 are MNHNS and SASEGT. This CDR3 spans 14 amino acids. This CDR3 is CASSGQGGSSPLHF.

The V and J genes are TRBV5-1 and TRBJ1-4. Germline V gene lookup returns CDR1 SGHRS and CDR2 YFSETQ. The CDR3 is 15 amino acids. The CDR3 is CASSLGVTTNEKLFF. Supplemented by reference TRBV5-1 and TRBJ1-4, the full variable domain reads KAGVTQTPRYLIKTRGQQVTLSCSPISGHRSVSWYQQTPGQGLQFLFEYFSETQRNKGNFPGRFSGRQFSNSRSEMNVSTLELGDSALYLCASSLGVTTNEKLFFGSGTQLSVL.

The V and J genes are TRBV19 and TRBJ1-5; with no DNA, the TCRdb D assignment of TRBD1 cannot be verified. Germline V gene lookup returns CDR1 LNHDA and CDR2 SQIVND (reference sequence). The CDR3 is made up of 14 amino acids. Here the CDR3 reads CASLDRGLNQPQHF.

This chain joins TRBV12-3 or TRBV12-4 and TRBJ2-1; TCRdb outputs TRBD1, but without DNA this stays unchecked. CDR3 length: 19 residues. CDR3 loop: CASSSPDGQGQTSYNEQFF.

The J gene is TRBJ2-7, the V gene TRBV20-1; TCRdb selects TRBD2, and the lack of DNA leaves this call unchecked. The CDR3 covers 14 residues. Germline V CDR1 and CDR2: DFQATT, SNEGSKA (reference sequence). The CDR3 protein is CSASLAGRNGEQYF.